These T cell receptor beta chains were read from a single sample in a study of hypomethylating agent response in myelodysplastic syndrome. Here immunoSEQ multiplex PCR was the method, and the copy in TCRdb shows in-frame clones only, minus some. The profile covers thousands of clones, with around nine tenths appearing a single time and over 9.5% taken by the ten largest. The starting material was bone marrow, obtained before or after starting hypomethylating agent treatment for myelodysplastic syndrome (not recorded which). Receptor source: a human donor with myelodysplastic syndrome. The CDR3 runs from the conserved cysteine through the conserved F or W. Fields, in order: clone size, V gene, D gene, J gene, CDR3 protein, CDR3 DNA. D genes are given only for firm matches. Only part of the rows carry a size: once, few, many, or a class if the clone is expanded.

size: NA; V: TRBV15; D: NA; J: TRBJ1-1; CDR3: CATSRQGNTEAFF; DNA: TGTGCCACCAGCAGACAGGGAAACACTGAAGCTTTCTTT
size: NA; V: TRBV5-1; D: TRBD1; J: TRBJ1-2; CDR3: CASSLDRGAGYTF; DNA: TGCGCCAGCAGCTTGGACAGGGGCGCCGGCTACACCTTC
size: NA; V: TRBV15; D: TRBD2; J: TRBJ2-7; CDR3: CATSSGTSSTYEQYF; DNA: TGTGCCACCAGCAGCGGGACTAGCTCTACCTACGAGCAGTACTTC
size: NA; V: TRBV21-1; D: NA; J: TRBJ1-5; CDR3: CASSKGLGRGLPNQPQHF; DNA: TGTGCCAGCAGCAAAGGCCTCGGCAGGGGACTTCCCAATCAGCCCCAGCATTTT
size: once; V: TRBV19; D: TRBD1; J: TRBJ1-4; CDR3: CASSWDRREKLFF; DNA: TGTGCCAGTAGTTGGGACAGGAGGGAAAAACTGTTTTTT
size: NA; V: TRBV29-1; D: TRBD1; J: TRBJ2-5; CDR3: CSVVILGGSETQYF; DNA: TGCAGCGTTGTTATCTTAGGGGGCTCAGAGACCCAGTACTTC
size: NA; V: TRBV15; D: NA; J: TRBJ2-1; CDR3: CATSPAMGGRLGEQFF; DNA: TGTGCCACCAGCCCCGCGATGGGGGGGCGTCTTGGTGAGCAGTTCTTC
size: NA; V: TRBV5-1; D: TRBD2; J: TRBJ2-1; CDR3: CASSLIPSGSGYSNEQFF; DNA: TGCGCCAGCAGCTTGATACCGAGCGGGAGCGGGTACTCCAATGAGCAGTTCTTC
size: once; V: TRBV27; D: TRBD1; J: TRBJ2-5; CDR3: CASSLAGTDVIRGTQYF; DNA: TGTGCCAGCAGTTTGGCCGGGACAGACGTGATTCGGGGGACCCAGTACTTC
size: NA; V: TRBV7-2; D: TRBD2; J: TRBJ2-1; CDR3: CASSLATSGGYNEQFF; DNA: TGTGCCAGCAGCTTAGCGACTAGCGGGGGGTACAATGAGCAGTTCTTC
size: NA; V: TRBV6-6; D: NA; J: TRBJ1-2; CDR3: CASSYVNLYGYTF; DNA: TGTGCCAGCAGTTACGTCAACCTTTATGGCTACACCTTC
size: NA; V: TRBV7-2; D: NA; J: TRBJ2-7; CDR3: CASSLVWADSSYEQYF; DNA: TGTGCCAGCAGCTTAGTTTGGGCGGACAGCTCCTACGAGCAGTACTTC
size: NA; V: TRBV7-8; D: NA; J: TRBJ2-3; CDR3: CASSLVTTDTQYF; DNA: TGTGCCAGCAGCTTAGTTACTACAGATACGCAGTATTTT
size: NA; V: TRBV10-3; D: TRBD1; J: TRBJ1-1; CDR3: CAISSDRVGANTEAFF; DNA: TGTGCCATCAGTTCGGACAGGGTCGGAGCAAACACTGAAGCTTTCTTT
size: NA; V: TRBV5-1; D: NA; J: TRBJ1-3; CDR3: CASSLEGSTSGNTIYF; DNA: TGCGCCAGCAGCTTGGAGGGCAGTACCTCTGGAAACACCATATATTTT
size: NA; V: TRBV6-1; D: NA; J: TRBJ1-1; CDR3: CASRWNTEAFF; DNA: TGTGCCAGCCGCTGGAACACTGAAGCTTTCTTT
size: NA; V: TRBV29-1; D: TRBD1; J: TRBJ2-3; CDR3: CSARTGDTQYF; DNA: TGCAGCGCAAGGACAGGGGATACGCAGTATTTT
size: NA; V: TRBV7-3; D: TRBD2; J: TRBJ2-5; CDR3: CASSLNGGVRETQYF; DNA: TGTGCCAGCAGCTTAAATGGGGGGGTTAGGGAGACCCAGTACTTC
size: NA; V: TRBV7-2; D: TRBD2; J: TRBJ2-7; CDR3: CASSLWGGEEQYF; DNA: TGTGCCAGCAGCTTATGGGGGGGGGAGGAGCAGTACTTC
size: NA; V: TRBV5-1; D: NA; J: TRBJ1-1; CDR3: CASSGNRDGGTEAFF; DNA: TGCGCCAGCAGCGGAAACAGGGACGGTGGCACTGAAGCTTTCTTT
size: NA; V: TRBV28; D: NA; J: TRBJ1-2; CDR3: CASRRAPGNYGYTF; DNA: TGTGCCAGCCGTCGGGCGCCGGGAAACTATGGCTACACCTTC
size: NA; V: TRBV11-2; D: NA; J: TRBJ2-5; CDR3: CASSLGGGLKETQYF; DNA: TGTGCCAGCAGCTTAGGGGGGGGCTTAAAAGAGACCCAGTACTTC
size: NA; V: TRBV2; D: TRBD1; J: TRBJ1-5; CDR3: CASSRRQGTNQPQHF; DNA: TGTGCCAGCAGTCGGCGACAGGGGACCAATCAGCCCCAGCATTTT
size: NA; V: TRBV14; D: TRBD2; J: TRBJ2-2; CDR3: CASSQERAGGPGGELFF; DNA: TGTGCCAGCAGCCAAGAAAGGGCGGGGGGGCCCGGCGGGGAGCTGTTTTTT
size: NA; V: TRBV6-1; D: NA; J: TRBJ1-4; CDR3: CASSVRYNEKLFF; DNA: TGTGCCAGCAGTGTCAGGTATAATGAAAAACTGTTTTTT
size: NA; V: TRBV28; D: TRBD1; J: TRBJ1-2; CDR3: CASSQGRGQGDYGYTF; DNA: TGTGCCAGCAGTCAAGGGAGAGGACAGGGGGACTATGGCTACACCTTC
size: NA; V: TRBV30; D: NA; J: TRBJ1-3; CDR3: CAWSVGNLQTIYF; DNA: TGTGCCTGGAGTGTTGGGAATCTCCAAACCATATATTTT
size: NA; V: TRBV6-1; D: NA; J: TRBJ1-1; CDR3: CASRQTYTEAFF; DNA: TGTGCCAGCAGACAGACATACACTGAAGCTTTCTTT
size: few; V: TRBV30; D: NA; J: TRBJ1-2; CDR3: CAWSVVYGYTF; DNA: TGTGCCTGGAGTGTAGTCTATGGCTACACCTTC
size: NA; V: TRBV19; D: NA; J: TRBJ1-1; CDR3: CASTFLPGGSTEAFF; DNA: TGTGCCAGTACCTTTCTTCCGGGGGGCTCTACTGAAGCTTTCTTT
size: NA; V: TRBV27; D: NA; J: TRBJ1-2; CDR3: CASRQNRGYGYTF; DNA: TGTGCCAGCAGACAGAACCGGGGTTACGGCTACACCTTC
size: NA; V: TRBV19; D: NA; J: TRBJ1-2; CDR3: CASSIGLFGGARYTF; DNA: TGTGCCAGTAGTATTGGTTTATTTGGCGGGGCTCGCTACACCTTC
size: few; V: TRBV28; D: TRBD1; J: TRBJ1-2; CDR3: CASTRTGVYGYTF; DNA: TGTGCCAGCACCCGGACAGGGGTCTATGGCTACACCTTC
size: NA; V: TRBV5-4; D: TRBD1; J: TRBJ1-3; CDR3: CASSTDRGAGNTIYF; DNA: TGTGCCAGCAGCACGGACAGGGGGGCTGGAAACACCATATATTTT
size: NA; V: TRBV5-4; D: NA; J: TRBJ1-2; CDR3: CAIRKFNGYTF; DNA: TGTGCGATCCGGAAGTTTAATGGCTACACCTTC
size: NA; V: TRBV18; D: TRBD1; J: TRBJ1-2; CDR3: CASSPGTGRGYTF; DNA: TGTGCCAGCTCACCCGGGACAGGAAGGGGCTACACCTTC
size: NA; V: TRBV30; D: TRBD1; J: TRBJ1-5; CDR3: CAWGTDSNQPQHF; DNA: TGTGCCTGGGGGACAGACAGCAATCAGCCCCAGCATTTT
size: NA; V: TRBV2; D: NA; J: TRBJ1-6; CDR3: CASSRGVGNSPLHF; DNA: TGTGCCAGCAGTAGAGGGGTTGGTAATTCACCCCTCCACTTT
size: NA; V: TRBV19; D: NA; J: TRBJ1-1; CDR3: CASSIDGGPTEAFF; DNA: TGTGCCAGTAGTATAGATGGGGGACCCACTGAAGCTTTCTTT
size: few; V: TRBV4-2; D: NA; J: TRBJ2-7; CDR3: CASSQDRRGPLVGEQYF; DNA: TGTGCCAGCAGCCAAGACCGGCGAGGGCCCTTAGTCGGCGAGCAGTACTTC
size: hyperexpanded; V: TRBV6-1; D: NA; J: TRBJ2-7; CDR3: CASRARQEITYEQYF; DNA: TGTGCCAGCAGGGCTCGACAAGAGATAACCTACGAGCAGTACTTC
size: NA; V: TRBV5-1; D: NA; J: TRBJ1-1; CDR3: CASSLNPLGGRVNTEAFF; DNA: TGCGCCAGCAGCTTGAACCCTTTGGGGGGAAGGGTGAACACTGAAGCTTTCTTT
size: NA; V: TRBV5-4; D: TRBD2; J: TRBJ2-3; CDR3: CASSPGLAGQDTQYF; DNA: TGTGCCAGCAGCCCCGGACTAGCGGGACAAGATACGCAGTATTTT
size: NA; V: TRBV6-6; D: NA; J: TRBJ1-2; CDR3: CASSSPGRTNYGYTF; DNA: TGTGCCAGCAGTTCTCCAGGGCGGACTAACTATGGCTACACCTTC
size: NA; V: TRBV7-3; D: NA; J: TRBJ1-1; CDR3: CASSLYPGTEAFF; DNA: TGTGCCAGCAGCTTATACCCGGGAACTGAAGCTTTCTTT
size: NA; V: TRBV19; D: TRBD1; J: TRBJ1-6; CDR3: CASTTTGDGYNSPLHF; DNA: TGTGCCAGTACTACGACAGGGGACGGGTATAATTCACCCCTCCACTTT
size: NA; V: TRBV2; D: NA; J: TRBJ2-6; CDR3: CASRSGSGGANVLTF; DNA: TGTGCCAGCAGAAGTGGGAGTGGTGGGGCCAACGTCCTGACTTTC
size: NA; V: TRBV5-6; D: NA; J: TRBJ1-1; CDR3: CASSEGLGNTEAFF; DNA: TGTGCCAGCAGCGAGGGTCTAGGGAACACTGAAGCTTTCTTT
size: NA; V: TRBV21-1; D: NA; J: TRBJ2-4; CDR3: CASRARMAGAAKNIQYF; DNA: TGTGCCAGCAGGGCGAGGATGGCGGGGGCAGCCAAAAACATTCAGTACTTC
size: NA; V: TRBV14; D: NA; J: TRBJ1-2; CDR3: CASSQGGADGYTF; DNA: TGTGCCAGCAGCCAAGGGGGGGCGGATGGCTACACCTTC
size: NA; V: TRBV12-5; D: NA; J: TRBJ1-5; CDR3: CASALNSNQPQHF; DNA: TGTGCTAGTGCCCTCAATAGCAATCAGCCCCAGCATTTT
size: NA; V: TRBV5-1; D: TRBD2; J: TRBJ2-7; CDR3: CASSGPTSGRIYEQYF; DNA: TGCGCCAGCAGCGGACCAACTAGCGGGAGAATCTACGAGCAGTACTTC
size: NA; V: TRBV15; D: NA; J: TRBJ2-2; CDR3: CATSRDRQRTAGELFF; DNA: TGTGCCACCAGCAGAGATCGCCAGAGGACGGCCGGGGAGCTGTTTTTT
size: NA; V: TRBV5-6; D: NA; J: TRBJ1-4; CDR3: CASSRSGIFREKLFF; DNA: TGTGCCAGCAGTCGGAGTGGCATTTTTAGGGAAAAACTGTTTTTT
size: NA; V: TRBV5-6; D: NA; J: TRBJ1-3; CDR3: CASTQLGVGNTIYF; DNA: TGTGCCAGCACCCAACTCGGGGTCGGAAACACCATATATTTT
size: NA; V: TRBV4-1; D: TRBD2; J: TRBJ2-3; CDR3: CASSQRVAGDNTDTQYF; DNA: TGCGCCAGCAGCCAGAGAGTAGCGGGGGATAACACAGATACGCAGTATTTT
size: NA; V: TRBV4-2; D: NA; J: TRBJ1-1; CDR3: CASRGSRTEAFF; DNA: TGTGCCAGCAGGGGGAGCCGGACTGAAGCTTTCTTT
size: few; V: TRBV10-3; D: NA; J: TRBJ1-1; CDR3: CAISESEVVEAFF; DNA: TGTGCCATCAGTGAATCGGAAGTCGTTGAAGCTTTCTTT